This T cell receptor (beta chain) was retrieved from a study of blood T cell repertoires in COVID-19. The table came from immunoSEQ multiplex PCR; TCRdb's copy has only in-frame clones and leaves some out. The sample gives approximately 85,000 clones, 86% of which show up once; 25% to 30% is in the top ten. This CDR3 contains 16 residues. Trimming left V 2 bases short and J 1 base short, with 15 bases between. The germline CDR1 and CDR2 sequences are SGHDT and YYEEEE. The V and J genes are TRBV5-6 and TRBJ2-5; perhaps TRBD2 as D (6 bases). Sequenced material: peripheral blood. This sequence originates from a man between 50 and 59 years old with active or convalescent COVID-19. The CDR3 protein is CASSFGTGGLQETQYF. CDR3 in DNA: TGTGCCAGCAGCTTCGGGACCGGGGGACTCCAAGAGACCCAGTACTTC.